The rows below give T cell receptor beta chains drawn from one sample of a study of blood T cell repertoires in COVID-19. Profiled with immunoSEQ multiplex PCR; TCRdb holds only in-frame clones, not every one. The table includes approximately 280,000 clones, roughly nine tenths detected once. Material for sequencing was PBMCs or T cells enriched from blood (not recorded which). Receptors were obtained from a woman aged 40-49 years who had recovered from COVID-19. CDR3s include the opening cysteine and the closing phenylalanine or tryptophan. D genes are given only for firm matches. For some rows the clone size is stated as once, few or many, or as a class when expanded; others skip it.

j_gene	v_gene	abundance	d_gene	CDR3aa	CDR3nt
TRBJ2-3	TRBV7-2	many	NA	CASSLARLDTQYF	TGTGCCAGCAGCTTAGCGAGGCTGGATACGCAGTATTTT
TRBJ2-3	TRBV5-1	NA	NA	CASSVEPTKATQYF	TGCGCCAGCAGCGTCGAACCCACTAAGGCTACGCAGTATTTT
TRBJ2-2	TRBV7-8	NA	NA	CASSLAPEGELFF	TGTGCCAGCAGCTTAGCCCCTGAGGGGGAGCTGTTTTTT
TRBJ2-5	TRBV7-8	NA	NA	CASSFRVFQETQYF	TGTGCCAGCAGCTTTCGGGTATTCCAAGAGACCCAGTACTTC
TRBJ1-1	TRBV7-6	many	NA	CASSARAGTSEAFF	TGTGCCAGCAGCGCCAGGGCAGGTACGTCTGAAGCTTTCTTT
TRBJ2-3	TRBV7-9	once	NA	CASSLLSTDTQYF	TGTGCCAGCAGCTTACTTAGCACAGATACGCAGTATTTT
TRBJ2-2	TRBV30	once	TRBD2	CAWSGVAGAPGELFF	TGTGCCTGGAGTGGGGTAGCGGGAGCTCCCGGGGAGCTGTTTTTT
TRBJ1-3	TRBV18	NA	TRBD1	CASSLSRQGAAGNTIYF	TGTGCCAGCTCACTGAGTCGACAGGGGGCTGCTGGAAACACCATATATTTT
TRBJ2-3	TRBV13	few	TRBD2	CASSSSGRAPDTQYF	TGTGCCAGCAGCTCTAGCGGGAGGGCCCCAGATACGCAGTATTTT
TRBJ1-1	TRBV7-9	NA	NA	CASSFDRAGTEAFF	TGTGCCAGCAGCTTCGACCGGGCGGGTACTGAAGCTTTCTTT
TRBJ2-1	TRBV19	NA	TRBD1	CASMGQGGNDEQFF	TGTGCCAGTATGGGACAGGGAGGGAACGATGAGCAGTTCTTC
TRBJ2-7	TRBV5-1	NA	NA	CASSLGGYPGDEQYF	TGCGCCAGCAGCTTGGGAGGCTACCCAGGGGACGAGCAGTACTTC
TRBJ2-3	TRBV11-2	NA	TRBD2	CASSPPSGKFTDTQYF	TGTGCCAGCAGCCCCCCTAGCGGGAAGTTCACAGATACGCAGTATTTT
TRBJ2-2	TRBV7-3	NA	NA	CASQDGRTGELFF	TGTGCCAGCCAGGATGGGCGCACCGGGGAGCTGTTTTTT
TRBJ2-5	TRBV5-1	NA	NA	CASTLEDYRETQYF	TGCGCCAGCACCCTCGAGGACTATCGGGAGACCCAGTACTTC
TRBJ2-2	TRBV19	NA	TRBD1	CASSIDSLGQGFTGELFF	TGTGCCAGTAGTATAGATTCGCTTGGACAGGGGTTCACCGGGGAGCTGTTTTTT
TRBJ2-1	TRBV28	NA	TRBD2	CASSPGLAGYNEQFF	TGTGCCAGCAGTCCGGGACTAGCGGGGTACAATGAGCAGTTCTTC
TRBJ1-2	TRBV12-3/TRBV12-4	NA	TRBD1	CASSWTGAYGYTF	TGTGCCAGCAGCTGGACAGGAGCATATGGCTACACCTTC
TRBJ2-2	TRBV7-2	NA	NA	CASSPIRVTGELFF	TGTGCCAGCAGCCCCATTAGAGTCACCGGGGAGCTGTTTTTT
TRBJ1-4	TRBV4-1	few	TRBD1	CASSQIWGTGAEKLFF	TGCGCCAGCAGCCAGATCTGGGGAACAGGGGCTGAAAAACTGTTTTTT
TRBJ2-1	TRBV7-8	NA	TRBD1	CASSPRDRGYNEQFF	TGTGCCAGCAGCCCACGGGACAGGGGCTACAATGAGCAGTTCTTC
TRBJ2-1	TRBV2	NA	TRBD1	CARMGTGARSEQFF	TGTGCCCGGATGGGGACAGGGGCTCGATCGGAGCAGTTCTTC
TRBJ1-2	TRBV2	NA	NA	CASGSNYGYTF	TGTGCCTCGGGGTCCAACTATGGCTACACCTTC
TRBJ2-5	TRBV28	NA	TRBD1	CASGRTGFDIDQETQYF	TGTGCCAGCGGACGGACAGGATTCGATATCGACCAAGAGACCCAGTACTTC
TRBJ1-1	TRBV28	NA	NA	CASSFAGYTEAFF	TGTGCCAGCAGTTTTGCGGGGTACACTGAAGCTTTCTTT
TRBJ1-2	TRBV6-5	NA	TRBD1	CASSYDRGDYGYTF	TGTGCCAGCAGTTACGACAGGGGGGACTATGGCTACACCTTC
TRBJ2-2	TRBV18	few	TRBD1	CASSPADRGPNTGELFF	TGTGCCAGCTCACCAGCGGACAGGGGACCGAACACCGGGGAGCTGTTTTTT
TRBJ2-7	TRBV5-6	NA	TRBD2	CASSLEGAGGLSEQYF	TGTGCCAGCAGCTTGGAGGGAGCGGGAGGGCTAAGCGAGCAGTACTTC
TRBJ1-2	TRBV19	NA	NA	CASTGGVSGYTF	TGTGCCTCAACGGGAGGGGTGAGTGGCTACACCTTC
TRBJ2-1	TRBV7-9	NA	TRBD2	CASTDRDGSGRGINEQFF	TGTGCCAGCACCGATAGGGATGGTAGCGGGAGGGGAATCAATGAGCAGTTCTTC
TRBJ2-7	TRBV7-2	NA	TRBD2	CASSLSGSWSYEQYF	TGTGCCAGCAGCCTTAGCGGGAGCTGGTCCTACGAGCAGTACTTC
TRBJ2-5	TRBV4-2	NA	TRBD2	CASSHDTSGKRETQYF	TGTGCCAGCAGCCACGATACTAGCGGAAAGCGGGAGACCCAGTACTTC
TRBJ1-2	TRBV5-4	once	TRBD1	CASSLDRDYGYTF	TGTGCCAGCAGCCTGGACAGGGACTATGGCTACACCTTC
TRBJ2-7	TRBV5-6	NA	NA	CASGGGSSNEQYF	TGTGCCAGCGGGGGCGGGAGTTCGAACGAGCAGTACTTC
TRBJ2-4	TRBV20-1	NA	NA	CSASAFSLAKNIQYF	TGCAGTGCTAGTGCCTTCTCGTTAGCCAAAAACATTCAGTACTTC
TRBJ2-3	TRBV9	NA	NA	CASSVGNPGSDTQYF	TGTGCCAGCAGCGTAGGTAACCCGGGGTCAGATACGCAGTATTTT
TRBJ1-3	TRBV2	NA	NA	CASSGRYSGNTIYF	TGTGCCAGCAGTGGCAGATACTCTGGAAACACCATATATTTT
TRBJ2-1	TRBV19	NA	TRBD2	CASSMKGAGRAGDEQFF	TGTGCCAGTAGTATGAAGGGCGCCGGGAGGGCCGGGGATGAGCAGTTCTTC
TRBJ1-1	TRBV19	NA	TRBD1	CASNLQGRFMNTEAFF	TGTGCCAGTAACTTACAGGGGCGCTTCATGAACACTGAAGCTTTCTTT
TRBJ2-3	TRBV7-6	NA	NA	CASSLRGSAQGDTQYF	TGTGCCAGCAGCTTAAGGGGCTCAGCCCAGGGGGATACGCAGTATTTT
TRBJ1-4	TRBV7-9	NA	TRBD1	CASSLVRGQTNEKLFF	TGTGCCAGCAGCTTAGTCAGGGGGCAGACTAATGAAAAACTGTTTTTT
TRBJ2-7	TRBV18	NA	TRBD1	CASSVGQGAFEQYF	TGTGCCAGCTCCGTGGGACAGGGGGCGTTCGAGCAGTACTTC